This T cell receptor beta chain stems from a study of blood T cell repertoires in COVID-19. Assay used: immunoSEQ multiplex PCR; TCRdb lists only in-frame clones, some missing. The sample lists under 350,000 clones, about four fifths seen once, with around 10% in the top ten. The CDR3 length is 14 residues. Unmatched junction bases numbered 3, after V lost 3 bases and J lost 5 bases. Germline lookup yields CDR1 SGDLS and CDR2 YYNGEE. The clonotype comes from a woman aged 45-59 years who had recovered from COVID-19. The chain carries TRBV9 and TRBJ2-4, with TRBD1 matching over 9 bases. Sequenced material: peripheral blood. For the CDR3, the DNA is TGTGCCAGCAGCGGGGGACAGGGCGAAAACATTCAGTACTTC. Translating gives CASSGGQGENIQYF.